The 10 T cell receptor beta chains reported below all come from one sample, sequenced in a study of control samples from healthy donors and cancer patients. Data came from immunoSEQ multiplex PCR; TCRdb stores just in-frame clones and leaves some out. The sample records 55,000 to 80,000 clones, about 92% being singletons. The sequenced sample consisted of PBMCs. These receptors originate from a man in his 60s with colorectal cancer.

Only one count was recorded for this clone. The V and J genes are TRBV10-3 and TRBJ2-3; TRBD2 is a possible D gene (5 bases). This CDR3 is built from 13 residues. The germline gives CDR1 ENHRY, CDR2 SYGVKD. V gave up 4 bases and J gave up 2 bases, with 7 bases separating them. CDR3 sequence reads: CAISGENTDTQYF. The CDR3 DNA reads TGTGCCATCAGTGGGGAGAACACAGATACGCAGTATTTT.

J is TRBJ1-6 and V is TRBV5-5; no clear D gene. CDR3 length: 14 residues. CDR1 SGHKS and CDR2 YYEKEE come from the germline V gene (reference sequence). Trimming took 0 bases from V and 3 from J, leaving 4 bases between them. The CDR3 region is CASSLDSYNSPLHF. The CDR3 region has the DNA TGTGCCAGCAGCTTGGACAGCTATAATTCACCCCTCCACTTT. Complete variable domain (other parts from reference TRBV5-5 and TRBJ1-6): DAGVTQSPTHLIKTRGQQVTLRCSPISGHKSVSWYQQVLGQGPQFIFQYYEKEERGRGNFPDRFSARQFPNYSSELNVNALLLGDSALYLCASSLDSYNSPLHFGNGTRLTVT.

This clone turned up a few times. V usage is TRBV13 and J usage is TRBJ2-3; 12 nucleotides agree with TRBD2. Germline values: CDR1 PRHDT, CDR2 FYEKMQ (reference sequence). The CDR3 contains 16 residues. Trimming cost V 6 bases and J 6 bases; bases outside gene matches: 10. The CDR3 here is CASRNPGLAGLDTQYF. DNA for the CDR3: TGTGCCAGCAGAAATCCGGGACTAGCGGGTCTGGATACGCAGTATTTT.

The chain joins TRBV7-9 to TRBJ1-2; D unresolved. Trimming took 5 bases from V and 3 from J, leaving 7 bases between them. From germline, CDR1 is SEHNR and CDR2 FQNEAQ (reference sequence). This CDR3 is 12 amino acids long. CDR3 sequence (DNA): TGTGCCAGCAGCAACCGGGACTATGGCTACACCTTC. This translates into CASSNRDYGYTF.

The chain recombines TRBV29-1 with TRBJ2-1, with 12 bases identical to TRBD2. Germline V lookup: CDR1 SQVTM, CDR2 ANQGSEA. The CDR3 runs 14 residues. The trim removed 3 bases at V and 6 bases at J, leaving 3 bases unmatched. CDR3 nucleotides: TGCAGCGTTGATTCTAGCGGGGGGGTCAATGAGCAGTTCTTC. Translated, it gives CSVDSSGGVNEQFF.

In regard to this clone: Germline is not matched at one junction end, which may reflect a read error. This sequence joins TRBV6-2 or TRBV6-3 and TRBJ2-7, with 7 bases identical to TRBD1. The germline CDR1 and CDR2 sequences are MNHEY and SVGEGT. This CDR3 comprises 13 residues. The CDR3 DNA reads TGTGCCAACAGTCCGGACAGGCCTGGCCAGCAGTACTTC. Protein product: CANSPDRPGQQYF.

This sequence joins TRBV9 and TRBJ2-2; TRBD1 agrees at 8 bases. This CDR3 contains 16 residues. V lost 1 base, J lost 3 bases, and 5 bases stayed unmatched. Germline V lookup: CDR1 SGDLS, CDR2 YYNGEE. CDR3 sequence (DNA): TGTGCCAGCAGCGTAAAGGACAGGGCCGACACCGGGGAGCTGTTTTTT. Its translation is CASSVKDRADTGELFF.

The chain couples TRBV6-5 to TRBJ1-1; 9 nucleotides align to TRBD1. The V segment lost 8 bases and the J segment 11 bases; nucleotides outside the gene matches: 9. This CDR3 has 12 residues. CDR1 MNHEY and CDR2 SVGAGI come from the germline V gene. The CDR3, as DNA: TGTGCCAGCCGATCCGGGACAGGGAACGCTTTCTTT. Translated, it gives CASRSGTGNAFF.

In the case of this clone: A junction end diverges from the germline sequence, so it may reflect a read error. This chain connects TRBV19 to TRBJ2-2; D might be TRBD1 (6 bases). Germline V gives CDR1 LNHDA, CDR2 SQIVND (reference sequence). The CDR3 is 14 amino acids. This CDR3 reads CASNIGQSTGELFF. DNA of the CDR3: TGTGCCAGTAATATAGGACAGTCCACCGGGGAGCTGTTTTTT. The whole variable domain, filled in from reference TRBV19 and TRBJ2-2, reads DGGITQSPKYLFRKEGQNVTLSCEQNLNHDAMYWYRQDPGQGLRLIYYSQIVNDFQKGDIAEGYSVSREKKESFPLTVTSAQKNPTAFYLCASNIGQSTGELFFGEGSRLTVL.

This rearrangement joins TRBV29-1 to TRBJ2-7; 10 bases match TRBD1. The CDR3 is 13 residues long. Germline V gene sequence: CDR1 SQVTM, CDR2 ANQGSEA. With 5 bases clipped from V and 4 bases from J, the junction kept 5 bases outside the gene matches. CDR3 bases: TGCAGCGTTAAGACAGGGGGCGCGTACGAGCAGTACTTC. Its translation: CSVKTGGAYEQYF.